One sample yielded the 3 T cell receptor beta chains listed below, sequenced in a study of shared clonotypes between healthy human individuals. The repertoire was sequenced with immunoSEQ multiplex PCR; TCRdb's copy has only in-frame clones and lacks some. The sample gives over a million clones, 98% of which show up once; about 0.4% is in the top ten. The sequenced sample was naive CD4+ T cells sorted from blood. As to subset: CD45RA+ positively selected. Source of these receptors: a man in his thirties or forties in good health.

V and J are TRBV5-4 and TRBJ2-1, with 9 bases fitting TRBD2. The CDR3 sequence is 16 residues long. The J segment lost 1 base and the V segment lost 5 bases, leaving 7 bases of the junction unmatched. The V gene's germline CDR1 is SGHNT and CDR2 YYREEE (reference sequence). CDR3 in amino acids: CASSRKAGGSYNEQFF. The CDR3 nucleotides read TGTGCCAGCAGTCGCAAAGCGGGAGGTTCCTACAATGAGCAGTTCTTC.

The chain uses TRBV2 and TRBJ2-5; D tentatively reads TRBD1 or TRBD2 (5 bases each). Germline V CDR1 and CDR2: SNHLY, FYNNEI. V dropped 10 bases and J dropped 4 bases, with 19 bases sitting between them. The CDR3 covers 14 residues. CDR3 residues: CATLWGAGRETQYF. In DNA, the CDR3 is TGTGCCACCCTCTGGGGTGCAGGGAGAGAGACCCAGTACTTC.

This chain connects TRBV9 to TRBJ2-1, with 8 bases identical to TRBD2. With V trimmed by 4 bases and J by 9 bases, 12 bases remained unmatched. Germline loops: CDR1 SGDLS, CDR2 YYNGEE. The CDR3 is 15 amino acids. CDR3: CASSNSGTPTGEQFF. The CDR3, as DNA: TGTGCCAGCAGCAATAGCGGGACCCCGACGGGTGAGCAGTTCTTC.